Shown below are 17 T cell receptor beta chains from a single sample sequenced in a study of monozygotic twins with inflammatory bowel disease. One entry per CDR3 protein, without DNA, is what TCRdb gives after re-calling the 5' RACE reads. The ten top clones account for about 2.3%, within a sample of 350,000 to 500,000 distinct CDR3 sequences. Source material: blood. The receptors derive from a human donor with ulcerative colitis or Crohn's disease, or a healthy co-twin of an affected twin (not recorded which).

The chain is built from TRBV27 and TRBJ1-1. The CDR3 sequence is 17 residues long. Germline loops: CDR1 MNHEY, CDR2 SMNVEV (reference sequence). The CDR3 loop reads CASSSRTRTLMNTEAFF.

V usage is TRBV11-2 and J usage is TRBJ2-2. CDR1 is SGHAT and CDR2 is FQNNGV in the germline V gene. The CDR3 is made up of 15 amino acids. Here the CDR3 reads CASSLIGRNTGELFF.

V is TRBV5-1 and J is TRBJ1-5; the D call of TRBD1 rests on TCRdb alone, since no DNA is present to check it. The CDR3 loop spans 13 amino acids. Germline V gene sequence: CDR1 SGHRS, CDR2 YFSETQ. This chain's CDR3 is CASSSTGNGPQHF.

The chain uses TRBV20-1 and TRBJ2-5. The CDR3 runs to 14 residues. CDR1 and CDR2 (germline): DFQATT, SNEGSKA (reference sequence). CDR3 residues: CSALTDPDGETQYF.

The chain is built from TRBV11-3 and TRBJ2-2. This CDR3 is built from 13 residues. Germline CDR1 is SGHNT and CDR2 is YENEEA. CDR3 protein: CASSFGDKGELFF.

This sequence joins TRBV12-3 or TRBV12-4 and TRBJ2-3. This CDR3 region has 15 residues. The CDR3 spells CASIGRSFYTDTQYF.

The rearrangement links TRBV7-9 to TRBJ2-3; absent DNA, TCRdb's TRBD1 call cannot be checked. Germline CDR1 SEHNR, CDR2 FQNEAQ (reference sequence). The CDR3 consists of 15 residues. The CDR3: CASSGQALRTDTQYF.

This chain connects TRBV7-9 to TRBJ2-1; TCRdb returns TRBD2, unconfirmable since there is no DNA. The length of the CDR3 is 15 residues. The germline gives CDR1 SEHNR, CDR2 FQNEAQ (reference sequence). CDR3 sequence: CASSSVAGGRNEQFF. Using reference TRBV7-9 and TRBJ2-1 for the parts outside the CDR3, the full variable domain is DTGVSQNPRHKITKRGQNVTFRCDPISEHNRLYWYRQTLGQGPEFLTYFQNEAQLEKSRLLSDRFSAERPKGSFSTLEIQRTEQGDSAMYLCASSSVAGGRNEQFFGPGTRLTVL.

CDR3 region: CSVLDSESYGYTF. V gene TRBV29-1 combines with J gene TRBJ1-2; TCRdb outputs TRBD1, but without DNA this stays unchecked. Germline V gene sequence: CDR1 SQVTM, CDR2 ANQGSEA. CDR3 length equals 13 residues.

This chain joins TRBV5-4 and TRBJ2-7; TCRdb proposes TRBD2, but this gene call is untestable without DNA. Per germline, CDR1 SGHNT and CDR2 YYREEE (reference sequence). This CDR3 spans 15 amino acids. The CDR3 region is CASGSRQANSYEQYF.

The CDR3 sequence: CASSLGDLRFTDTQYF. The chain carries TRBV6-2 or TRBV6-3 and TRBJ2-3. CDR1 and CDR2 from the germline V gene are MNHEY and SVGEGT. The CDR3 has 16 amino acids.

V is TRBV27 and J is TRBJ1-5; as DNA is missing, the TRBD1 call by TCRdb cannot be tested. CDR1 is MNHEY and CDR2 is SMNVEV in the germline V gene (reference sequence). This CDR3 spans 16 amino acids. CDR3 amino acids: CASSPRGPATYQPQHF.

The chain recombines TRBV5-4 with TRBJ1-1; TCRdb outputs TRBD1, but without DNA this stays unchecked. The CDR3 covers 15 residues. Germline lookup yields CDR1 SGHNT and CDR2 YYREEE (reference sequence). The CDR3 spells CASSPTDRSNTEAFF.

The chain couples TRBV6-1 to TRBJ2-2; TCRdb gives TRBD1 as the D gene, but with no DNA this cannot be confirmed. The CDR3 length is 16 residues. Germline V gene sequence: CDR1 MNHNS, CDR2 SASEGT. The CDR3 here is CASSLIATGQGGELFF.

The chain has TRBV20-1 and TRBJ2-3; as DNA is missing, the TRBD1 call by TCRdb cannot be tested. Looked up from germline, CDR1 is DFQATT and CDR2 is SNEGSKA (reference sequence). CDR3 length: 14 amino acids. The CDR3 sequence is CSASNRGPGDTQYF.

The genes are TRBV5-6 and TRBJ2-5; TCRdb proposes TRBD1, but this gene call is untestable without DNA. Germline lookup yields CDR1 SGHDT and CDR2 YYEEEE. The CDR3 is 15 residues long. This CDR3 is CASSFRDSYQETQYF.

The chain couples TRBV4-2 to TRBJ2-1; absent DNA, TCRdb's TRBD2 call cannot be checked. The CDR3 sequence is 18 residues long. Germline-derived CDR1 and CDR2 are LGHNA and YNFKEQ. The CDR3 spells CASSQDASGGVSYNEQFF.